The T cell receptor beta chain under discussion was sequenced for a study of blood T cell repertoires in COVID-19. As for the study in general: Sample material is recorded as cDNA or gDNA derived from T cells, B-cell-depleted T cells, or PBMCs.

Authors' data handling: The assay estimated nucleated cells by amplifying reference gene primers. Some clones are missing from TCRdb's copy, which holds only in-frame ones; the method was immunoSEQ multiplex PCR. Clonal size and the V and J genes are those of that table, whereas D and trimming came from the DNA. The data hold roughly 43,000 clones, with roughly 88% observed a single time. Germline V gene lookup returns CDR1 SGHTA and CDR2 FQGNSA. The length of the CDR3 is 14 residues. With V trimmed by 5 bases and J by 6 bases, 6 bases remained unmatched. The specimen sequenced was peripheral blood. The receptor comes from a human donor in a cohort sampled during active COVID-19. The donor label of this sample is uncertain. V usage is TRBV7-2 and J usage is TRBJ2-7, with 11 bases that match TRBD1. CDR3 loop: CASSQRGQGGEQYF. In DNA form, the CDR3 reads TGTGCCAGCAGCCAACGGGGACAGGGGGGCGAGCAGTACTTC.